The 16 T cell receptor beta chains reported below all come from one sample, sequenced in a study of T cells in Graves' hyperthyroidism and ophthalmopathy. RNA transcripts yielded amplified TCR beta CDR3 regions. The HTBI primer set drove a first-round RT-PCR of the TCR CDR3. TCRdb fed the multiplex PCR reads into MiXCR, producing one record per CDR3 protein. The sample carries 650,000 to 700,000 distinct CDR3 sequences, approximately 15% recorded once. The sample comprised blood. Receptors were obtained from a man aged 50 to 60 with Graves' hyperthyroidism.

In its sample, this clonotype was seen many times. This chain uses TRBV24-1 with TRBJ2-6, with 8 bases aligning to TRBD1. Germline trimming cut 3 bases from V and 4 bases from J; bases unmatched to any gene: 7. Per the germline V gene, CDR1 is KGHDR and CDR2 is SFDVKD. This CDR3 is 17 amino acids long. The CDR3 loop reads CATSDGGQAAGANVLTF. CDR3 nucleotides: TGTGCCACCAGTGATGGGGGACAGGCGGCCGGGGCCAACGTCCTGACTTTC.

This clonotype turned up a few times. J is TRBJ2-1 and V is TRBV4-2, with 7 bases fitting TRBD2. V was pared by 2 bases and J by 7 bases, with 11 bases of the junction left unmatched. This CDR3 is built from 16 residues. Germline lookup yields CDR1 LGHNA and CDR2 YNFKEQ. In DNA, the CDR3 is TGTGCCAGCAGCCAAAGTCCGGGGGGTGGGGGGAATGAGCAGTTCTTC. Its translation is CASSQSPGGGGNEQFF.

This clonotype occurred many times. The V call is TRBV28, the J call TRBJ2-1; D uncertain. The V gene's germline CDR1 is MDHEN and CDR2 SYDVKM. V was trimmed by 6 bases and J by 5 bases, leaving 11 bases between them. The CDR3 has 13 amino acids. This chain's CDR3 is CASSFRRNNEQFF. In nucleotides, the CDR3 is TGTGCCAGCAGCTTCCGGCGCAACAATGAGCAGTTCTTC.

This clonotype occurred a few times. V and J are TRBV19 and TRBJ2-3; 10 bases map to TRBD2. This CDR3 is 19 amino acids long. Trimming at V came to 5 bases and at J to 0 bases, leaving 14 bases not matched to a gene. Germline CDR1 LNHDA, CDR2 SQIVND (reference sequence). This chain's CDR3 is CASSPRGLAGVYSTDTQYF. The CDR3 nucleotides read TGTGCCAGTAGTCCTAGGGGCCTAGCGGGAGTATATAGCACAGATACGCAGTATTTT.

V and J are TRBV29-1 and TRBJ2-1, with 7 bases aligning to TRBD2. V was pared by 3 bases and J by 0 bases, with 5 bases of the junction left unmatched. Germline CDR1 is SQVTM and CDR2 is ANQGSEA. This CDR3 region has 15 residues. The CDR3 reads CSVDTSASSYNEQFF. In DNA form, the CDR3 reads TGCAGCGTTGATACTAGCGCAAGCTCCTACAATGAGCAGTTCTTC.

The rearrangement joins TRBV30 to TRBJ2-7, with TRBD1 matching over 10 bases. The germline gives CDR1 GTSNPN, CDR2 SVGIG (reference sequence). This CDR3 is 14 amino acids long. Trimming cost V 1 base and J 5 bases; bases outside gene matches: 5. The CDR3 reads CAWSGRQGAHEQYF. The DNA of the CDR3 is TGTGCCTGGAGTGGGCGACAGGGGGCCCACGAGCAGTACTTC.

The chain uses TRBV27 and TRBJ1-1, with 10 nucleotides matching TRBD1. The CDR3 contains 15 residues. Germline V gene sequence: CDR1 MNHEY, CDR2 SMNVEV (reference sequence). The ends lost 3 bases at V and 5 bases at J; junction bases unmatched: 6. The DNA of the CDR3 is TGTGCCAGCAGTTTCCTACGGGACAGGGGAACTGAAGCTTTCTTT. This codes for CASSFLRDRGTEAFF.

This clonotype was detected ten times or more. This chain links TRBV7-9 with TRBJ1-5; perhaps TRBD1 as D (5 bases). The CDR3 is 12 amino acids. Germline CDR1 reads SEHNR; CDR2 reads FQNEAQ (reference sequence). V shed 8 bases and J shed 13 bases, with 18 bases lying between them. The chain's CDR3 is CASSIRDGLQHF. The CDR3 coding sequence is TGTGCCAGCTCCATCCGGGACGGTCTTCAGCATTTT. Full variable domain (missing parts from reference TRBV7-9 and TRBJ1-5): DTGVSQNPRHKITKRGQNVTFRCDPISEHNRLYWYRQTLGQGPEFLTYFQNEAQLEKSRLLSDRFSAERPKGSFSTLEIQRTEQGDSAMYLCASSIRDGLQHFGDGTRLSIL.

CDR3 protein: CASSERTSGSSTYNEQFF. The CDR3 DNA is TGTGCCAGCAGCGAGAGGACTAGCGGGAGTTCCACCTACAATGAGCAGTTCTTC. The rearrangement joins TRBV9 to TRBJ2-1, with TRBD2 matching 13 bases. There are 18 residues in the CDR3. Germline lookup yields CDR1 SGDLS and CDR2 YYNGEE. J gave up 2 bases and V 3 bases, and 8 bases lay outside the gene matches.

There are many counts of this clonotype. The chain is built from TRBV10-3 and TRBJ1-1; no clear D gene. Trimming left V 4 bases short and J 8 bases short, with 20 bases between. Germline CDR1 ENHRY, CDR2 SYGVKD. The CDR3 has 15 residues. CDR3 region: CAISGGMRGSLEAFF. The CDR3 region has the DNA TGTGCCATCAGTGGCGGGATGCGCGGAAGCCTCGAAGCTTTCTTT.

This clonotype was seen at least ten times. The chain is built from TRBV18 and TRBJ1-1; tentative D call: TRBD1 (5 bases). The germline CDR1 and CDR2 sequences are KGHSH and LQKENI. Deletions cut 6 bases from V and 2 bases from J, with 10 bases between. The CDR3 is made up of 13 amino acids. The CDR3 protein is CASSGRTNTEAFF. For the CDR3, the DNA is TGTGCCAGCTCGGGACGGACCAACACTGAAGCTTTCTTT.

This clonotype was counted ten times or more. The V and J genes are TRBV27 and TRBJ2-5; 12 positions agree with TRBD1. V lost 0 bases to trimming and J lost 4 bases; unmatched junction nucleotides: 3. The CDR3 runs to 16 residues. Germline assignment: CDR1 MNHEY and CDR2 SMNVEV (reference sequence). The CDR3 spells CASSLSWDRGRETQYF. CDR3 sequence (DNA): TGTGCCAGCAGTTTATCGTGGGACAGGGGGCGAGAGACCCAGTACTTC.

This clonotype was found many times. The chain uses TRBV28 and TRBJ1-2, with 11 bases that match TRBD1. The CDR3 is 15 residues long. Germline V gene lookup returns CDR1 MDHEN and CDR2 SYDVKM. V trimming: 7 bases; J trimming: 4 bases; junction bases outside the gene matches: 8. The DNA of the CDR3 is TGTGCCAGCAAAATGGGGGACAGGGGGTTCTATGGCTACACCTTC. Its translation: CASKMGDRGFYGYTF.

A remark on this clonotype: A much more abundant neighbour one base away suggests this may be a read error. The gene calls are TRBV2 and TRBJ1-5, with TRBD1 as a possible D gene (6 bases). CDR3 length: 17 amino acids. Trimming removed 7 bases from V and 2 bases from J, with 21 bases in between. The germline V gene has CDR1 SNHLY and CDR2 FYNNEI. The CDR3 region is CASIGRGAAGGNQPQHF. The CDR3 DNA reads as TGTGCCAGCATTGGACGGGGGGCCGCCGGGGGCAATCAGCCCCAGCATTTT.

This clonotype showed up many times. V and J are TRBV28 and TRBJ2-7; 9 bases fit TRBD1. Germline V lookup: CDR1 MDHEN, CDR2 SYDVKM. With 5 bases clipped from V and 3 bases from J, the junction kept 5 bases outside the gene matches. This CDR3 spans 14 amino acids. Here the CDR3 reads CASSGGQGVYEQYF. CDR3 DNA: TGTGCCAGCAGTGGGGGACAGGGCGTCTACGAGCAGTACTTC.

This clonotype was counted a few times. This chain uses TRBV7-2 with TRBJ2-3; 8 bases fit TRBD1. The CDR3 sequence is 15 residues long. V was pared by 5 bases and J by 3 bases, with 7 bases of the junction left unmatched. Looked up from germline, CDR1 is SGHTA and CDR2 is FQGNSA. The CDR3 bases are TGTGCCAGCAGCCAGACCAGGGGGCGAACAGATACGCAGTATTTT. Protein product: CASSQTRGRTDTQYF.